Presented here are 9 T cell receptor beta chains from one specimen sequenced in a study of shared clonotypes between healthy human individuals (dated by TCRdb to 2019 to 2021). The receptor library was made with the immunoSEQ multiplex PCR assay. TCRdb carries this immuneACCESS record with in-frame sequences only. Its versions omit some clonotypes, under half of them owing to an unresolved V gene in the studies checked, with the rest unexplained. The sample table records 1,500,000 or so clones; roughly 96% of these occur just once. The biggest ten clones account for approximately 1.2% of the sample. Sequenced input: naive CD4+ T cells sorted from blood. This sample's cell subset or site label indicates: CD45RA+ positively selected. Receptors were obtained from a man under 40 in good health.

The chain is built from TRBV29-1 and TRBJ2-5, with 7 bases aligning to TRBD2. This CDR3 spans 12 amino acids. Trimming took 7 bases from V and 1 from J; bases not matched to a gene: 3. In germline, CDR1 is SQVTM, CDR2 ANQGSEA. The CDR3 loop is CSGLAVQETQYF. CDR3 sequence (DNA): TGCAGCGGTCTAGCGGTCCAAGAGACCCAGTACTTC.

The chain has TRBV6-1 and TRBJ2-7; 8 bases fit TRBD2. V dropped 8 bases and J dropped 2; count of bases not matched to a gene: 5. Germline-derived CDR1 and CDR2 are MNHNS and SASEGT. The CDR3 has 13 residues. Written as DNA, the CDR3 is TGTGCCAGCGCGGGGGGATACGCCTACGAGCAGTACTTC. It yields the protein CASAGGYAYEQYF.

V gene TRBV9 combines with J gene TRBJ1-3, with unresolved D. With 0 bases removed from V and 4 bases from J, the gap between germline ends came to 11 bases. Germline V gives CDR1 SGDLS, CDR2 YYNGEE. CDR3 length: 15 amino acids. The CDR3 here is CASSVDPSGGNTIYF. CDR3 coding DNA: TGTGCCAGCAGCGTAGACCCCTCGGGGGGAAACACCATATATTTT.

The chain employs TRBV9 and TRBJ1-1; TRBD1 is a possible D gene (5 bases). The CDR3 length is 16 residues. Trimming shortened V by 0 bases and J by 6 bases, and 18 bases separated the two germline ends. Germline CDR1 SGDLS, CDR2 YYNGEE. This CDR3 is CASSVEVSTGGAEAFF. The DNA for the CDR3 is TGTGCCAGCAGCGTAGAGGTCTCAACAGGTGGGGCTGAAGCTTTCTTT.

The chain employs TRBV5-4 and TRBJ2-1; a possible D gene is TRBD1 (5 bases). The CDR3 extends over 11 amino acids. The V gene lost 5 bases and the J gene lost 9 bases, with 9 bases spanning the gap. CDR1 is SGHNT and CDR2 is YYREEE in the germline V gene (reference sequence). CDR3 nucleotide sequence: TGTGCCAGCAGGCAGGGCACTGAGCAGTTCTTC. This sequence encodes CASRQGTEQFF.

This clone was seen many times. The J gene is TRBJ2-2, the V gene TRBV9; D gene unclear. Between the trimmed V and J ends, which lost 4 bases and 6 bases, there was a span of 10 bases. The CDR3 totals 13 residues. Germline CDR1 SGDLS, CDR2 YYNGEE. The CDR3 sequence is CASSPVDPGELFF. CDR3 nucleotides: TGTGCCAGCAGCCCCGTTGACCCCGGGGAGCTGTTTTTT.

This clone was seen a single time. The chain employs TRBV6-5 and TRBJ1-3; D call uncertain. V lost 2 bases and J lost 1, with 6 bases in between. Looked up from germline, CDR1 is MNHEY and CDR2 is SVGAGI. The CDR3 spans 14 residues. In DNA, the CDR3 is TGTGCCAGCAGTTACGAGGGTTCTGGAAACACCATATATTTT. Amino acid sequence: CASSYEGSGNTIYF.

This chain connects TRBV4-3 to TRBJ2-7, with D maybe TRBD2 (6 bases). In germline, CDR1 is LGHNA, CDR2 YSLEER. CDR3 length: 15 amino acids. The V and J ends lost 4 bases and 4 bases respectively, with 17 bases between them. The chain's CDR3 is CASSLLDGSVYEQYF. In nucleotides, the CDR3 is TGCGCCAGCAGCCTACTTGACGGGAGCGTATACGAGCAGTACTTC.

The V call is TRBV5-1, the J call TRBJ2-7; 9 bases agree with TRBD2. V was clipped by 4 bases and J by 2 bases; unmatched bases: 10. The germline V gene has CDR1 SGHRS and CDR2 YFSETQ. The CDR3 totals 16 residues. The CDR3 loop is CASSIFPSGAPYEQYF. The CDR3 DNA is TGCGCCAGCAGCATCTTCCCTAGCGGGGCCCCCTACGAGCAGTACTTC. The complete variable domain, with remaining parts taken from reference TRBV5-1 and TRBJ2-7, reads KAGVTQTPRYLIKTRGQQVTLSCSPISGHRSVSWYQQTPGQGLQFLFEYFSETQRNKGNFPGRFSGRQFSNSRSEMNVSTLELGDSALYLCASSIFPSGAPYEQYFGPGTRLTVT.